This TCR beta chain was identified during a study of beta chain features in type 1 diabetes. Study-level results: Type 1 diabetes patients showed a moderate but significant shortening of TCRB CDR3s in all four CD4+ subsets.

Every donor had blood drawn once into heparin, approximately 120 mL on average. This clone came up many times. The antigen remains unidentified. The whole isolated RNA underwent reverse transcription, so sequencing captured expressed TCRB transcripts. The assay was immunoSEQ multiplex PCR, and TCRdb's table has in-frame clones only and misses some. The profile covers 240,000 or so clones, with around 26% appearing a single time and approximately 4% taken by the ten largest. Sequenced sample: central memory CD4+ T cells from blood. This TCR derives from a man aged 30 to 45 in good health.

CDR3 protein: CASGDAGGGNQPQHF. CDR3 bases: TGTGCCAGCGGCGACGCAGGGGGCGGGAATCAGCCCCAGCATTTT. The chain combines TRBV10-3 with TRBJ1-5; TRBD1 matches 8 bases. V shed 10 bases and J 4 bases; nucleotides not matched to a gene: 12. The CDR3 has 15 residues. Germline CDR1 is ENHRY and CDR2 is SYGVKD.